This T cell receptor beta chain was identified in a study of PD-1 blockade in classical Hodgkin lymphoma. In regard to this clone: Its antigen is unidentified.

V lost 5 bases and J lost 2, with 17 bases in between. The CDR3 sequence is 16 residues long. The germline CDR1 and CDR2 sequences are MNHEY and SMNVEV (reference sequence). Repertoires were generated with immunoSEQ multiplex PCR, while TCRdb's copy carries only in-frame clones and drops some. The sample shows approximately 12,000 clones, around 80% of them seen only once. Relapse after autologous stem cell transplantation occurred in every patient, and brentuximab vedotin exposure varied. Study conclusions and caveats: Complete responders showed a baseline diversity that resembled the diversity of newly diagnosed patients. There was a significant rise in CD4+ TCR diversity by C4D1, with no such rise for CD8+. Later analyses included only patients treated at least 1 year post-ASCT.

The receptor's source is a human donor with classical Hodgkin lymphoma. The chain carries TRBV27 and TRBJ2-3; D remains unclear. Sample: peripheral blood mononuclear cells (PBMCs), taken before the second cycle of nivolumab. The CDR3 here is CASSIGPSRVTDTQYF. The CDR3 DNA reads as TGTGCCAGCAGTATCGGGCCGTCGAGAGTCACAGATACGCAGTATTTT.